Sequencing of this TCR beta chain was carried out in a study of shared clonotypes between healthy human individuals (dated by TCRdb to the early 2020s). In terms of the full investigation: The cohort included a few men and two women between 18 and 49 years of age. For each donor, CD4 naive and CD4 memory were each given three plates, CD8 naive was given two plates, and CD8 memory was given one plate. Blood TCR repertoires of five healthy adults were deeply sequenced to estimate repertoire size and the extent of clonotype sharing between individuals. To increase sequencing depth and limit assay-specific biases, TCR repertoire library preparation and sequencing were carried out by different laboratories using diverse techniques. Each donor's leukapheresis produced roughly between roughly 0.94 and 9.5 billion PBMCs.

CD8 naive samples consisted of CD45RO-negative cells that were positively selected for CCR7, yielding a CD45RA+CCR7+ population without TemRA cells. Donors were healthy HIV-negative adults with no recently reported acute infections or vaccinations. Every donor was a Caucasian adult living in Nashville, Tennessee, USA. After blood collection by leukapheresis, PBMCs were isolated using Ficoll-Histopaque density gradient centrifugation and then cryopreserved in the vapor phase of liquid nitrogen. Purity and quantity of every magnetically sorted T cell population were checked by analytical flow cytometry. From each sorted fraction, genomic DNA was isolated and quantified by UV absorbance on a Nanodrop 2000c. In the germline V gene, CDR1 corresponds to SGHAT and CDR2 to FQNNGV. The CDR3 goes from the cysteine to the phenylalanine over 15 residues. Of all the DNA, just the CDR3 is kept, 45 bases in frame from base 1. V has 5 bases trimmed and J has 3 bases trimmed; junction bases matching no gene number 7.

To note about this clone: Its binding antigen is unknown. Within one base of it there is no much larger clone, and no base qualities were kept.

General conclusions and limits of the study: Because the study included a small number of donors, the genetic and exposure-history diversity represented was limited. Even with the large sequencing depth, rarefaction of the sorted-subset datasets indicated that sequencing was incomplete. Larger estimated clonotype richness was generally found for naive subsets than for memory subsets. Only blood was sampled, and tissue TCR repertoires likely differ from those in blood. Pairwise subsampling led to the expectation that sequencing depth would affect the degree of clonotype sharing among donors. When several donors were compared, the shared fraction of clonotypes was around 5% for naive CD4, around 3.6% for naive CD8, about 2.5% for memory CD4, and roughly 0.4% for memory CD8. Compared with non-shared clonotypes, the clonotypes found in all four sorted-subset donors had higher generation probabilities.

Using the deep immunoSEQ assay, multiplex PCR amplified TCR CDR3 regions from genomic DNA. Genomic DNA extracted from each cell subset was distributed evenly over all wells of several immunoSEQ 96-well plates, and each plate served as one replicate. For sorted subsets, around 200 ng genomic DNA, equal to some 30,000 T cell genomes, was loaded into each replicate PCR. Purified libraries were quantified with a Qubit 3.0 fluorometer, sized on a Bioanalyzer 2100, and re-quantified with the KAPA Library Quantification kit. Every immunoSEQ 96-well plate was sequenced on a separate single-read 150-cycle Illumina NextSeq 550 flow cell. The authors' pipeline ran thus. Because the immunoSEQ output held only junctional sequences and lacked quality scores, the filtering could not match the filtering applied to full-length reads. Sequences were annotated with PyIR, a Python wrapper for IgBLAST v1.9, using IMGT germline references to assign V/J genes and CDR3. Reads were removed for weak V/J assignments (E-value above 1e-6), missing CDR3, stop codons, out-of-frame junctions, or ambiguous translated residues. V3J clonotypes were defined as sequences sharing an identical inferred V gene, J gene, and CDR3 amino acid sequence. The percentage overlap between two repertoires was calculated by dividing the number of shared unique clonotypes by the size of the smaller repertoire. Repertoire richness was assessed with RTK rarefaction, the Chao1 estimator, and Recon v2.1 estimates of unobserved clonotypes. For all TCRbeta clonotypes obtained by the gDNA method from a handful of donors, generation probabilities were computed with OLGA. TCRdb limited this immuneACCESS table to in-frame rearrangements with V and J called. A share of clones is missing; checked studies link under half to unresolved V genes, and the rest is unexplained. V, J and clone size are those of that table, while D and trimming were read from the DNA. For this sample the table gives about 2 million clones, of which about 95% were detected only once. The ten top clones hold more than 0.9% of the sample.

The sequence came from a man between 18 and 29 years old in good health. The V and J segments used are TRBV11-2 and TRBJ1-5; 7 middle bases align to TRBD1. Sequences were obtained from naive CD8+ T cells sorted from blood. The cell subset or site label, as the study defines it: CD45RA+CCR7+. The CDR3 in this case is CASSQGGTDNQPQHF. The nucleotides are TGTGCCAGCAGCCAAGGAGGGACAGACAATCAGCCCCAGCATTTT.